This section outlines one T cell receptor (beta chain) sequence together with its context. The sample belongs to a study of control samples from healthy donors and cancer patients. Sequencing was performed with immunoSEQ multiplex PCR; in TCRdb, only in-frame clones are kept and a portion is missing. The sample shows 150,000 to 200,000 clones, around 93% of them seen only once. Germline V lookup: CDR1 SGHNT, CDR2 YYREEE (reference sequence). This CDR3 is built from 15 residues. Trimming took 4 bases from V and 4 from J; bases not matched to a gene: 10. The chain links TRBV5-4 to TRBJ1-2, with 7 bases that match TRBD1. The sequence was collected from a woman aged 55-69 years in good health. Sequencing used blood. CDR3 region: CASSEAGTVSYGYTF. In nucleotides, the CDR3 is TGTGCCAGCAGCGAAGCCGGGACAGTGAGCTATGGCTACACCTTC.